This T cell receptor beta chain was retrieved from a study of cytomegalovirus exposure and HLA in healthy donors. PCR involved 60 Vbeta and 13 Jbeta primers. The assay was immunoSEQ multiplex PCR, and TCRdb's table has in-frame clones only and misses some. The sample contains tens of thousands of clones, more than 70% of which appear only once. This clone came up a few times. As yet, its antigen is unknown. General observations from the study: From TCR beta sequences, most subjects' HLA-A and HLA-B alleles were reportedly predicted accurately. CMV serostatus was the sole immune exposure information available. In all likelihood, a cluster of highly shared sequence variants was a sequencing artifact.

The TCR comes from a male donor in good health and CMV-seronegative. Sequenced input: PBMCs.

The CDR3: CASSMDRGPANTGELFF. CDR3 sequence (DNA): TGTGCCAGCAGCATGGACAGGGGGCCGGCGAACACCGGGGAGCTGTTTTTT. V gene TRBV7-6 combines with J gene TRBJ2-2, with TRBD1 matching 11 bases. CDR1 and CDR2 from the germline V gene are SGHVS and FNYEAQ. The trim removed 5 bases at V and 0 bases at J, leaving 5 bases unmatched. The CDR3 totals 17 residues.